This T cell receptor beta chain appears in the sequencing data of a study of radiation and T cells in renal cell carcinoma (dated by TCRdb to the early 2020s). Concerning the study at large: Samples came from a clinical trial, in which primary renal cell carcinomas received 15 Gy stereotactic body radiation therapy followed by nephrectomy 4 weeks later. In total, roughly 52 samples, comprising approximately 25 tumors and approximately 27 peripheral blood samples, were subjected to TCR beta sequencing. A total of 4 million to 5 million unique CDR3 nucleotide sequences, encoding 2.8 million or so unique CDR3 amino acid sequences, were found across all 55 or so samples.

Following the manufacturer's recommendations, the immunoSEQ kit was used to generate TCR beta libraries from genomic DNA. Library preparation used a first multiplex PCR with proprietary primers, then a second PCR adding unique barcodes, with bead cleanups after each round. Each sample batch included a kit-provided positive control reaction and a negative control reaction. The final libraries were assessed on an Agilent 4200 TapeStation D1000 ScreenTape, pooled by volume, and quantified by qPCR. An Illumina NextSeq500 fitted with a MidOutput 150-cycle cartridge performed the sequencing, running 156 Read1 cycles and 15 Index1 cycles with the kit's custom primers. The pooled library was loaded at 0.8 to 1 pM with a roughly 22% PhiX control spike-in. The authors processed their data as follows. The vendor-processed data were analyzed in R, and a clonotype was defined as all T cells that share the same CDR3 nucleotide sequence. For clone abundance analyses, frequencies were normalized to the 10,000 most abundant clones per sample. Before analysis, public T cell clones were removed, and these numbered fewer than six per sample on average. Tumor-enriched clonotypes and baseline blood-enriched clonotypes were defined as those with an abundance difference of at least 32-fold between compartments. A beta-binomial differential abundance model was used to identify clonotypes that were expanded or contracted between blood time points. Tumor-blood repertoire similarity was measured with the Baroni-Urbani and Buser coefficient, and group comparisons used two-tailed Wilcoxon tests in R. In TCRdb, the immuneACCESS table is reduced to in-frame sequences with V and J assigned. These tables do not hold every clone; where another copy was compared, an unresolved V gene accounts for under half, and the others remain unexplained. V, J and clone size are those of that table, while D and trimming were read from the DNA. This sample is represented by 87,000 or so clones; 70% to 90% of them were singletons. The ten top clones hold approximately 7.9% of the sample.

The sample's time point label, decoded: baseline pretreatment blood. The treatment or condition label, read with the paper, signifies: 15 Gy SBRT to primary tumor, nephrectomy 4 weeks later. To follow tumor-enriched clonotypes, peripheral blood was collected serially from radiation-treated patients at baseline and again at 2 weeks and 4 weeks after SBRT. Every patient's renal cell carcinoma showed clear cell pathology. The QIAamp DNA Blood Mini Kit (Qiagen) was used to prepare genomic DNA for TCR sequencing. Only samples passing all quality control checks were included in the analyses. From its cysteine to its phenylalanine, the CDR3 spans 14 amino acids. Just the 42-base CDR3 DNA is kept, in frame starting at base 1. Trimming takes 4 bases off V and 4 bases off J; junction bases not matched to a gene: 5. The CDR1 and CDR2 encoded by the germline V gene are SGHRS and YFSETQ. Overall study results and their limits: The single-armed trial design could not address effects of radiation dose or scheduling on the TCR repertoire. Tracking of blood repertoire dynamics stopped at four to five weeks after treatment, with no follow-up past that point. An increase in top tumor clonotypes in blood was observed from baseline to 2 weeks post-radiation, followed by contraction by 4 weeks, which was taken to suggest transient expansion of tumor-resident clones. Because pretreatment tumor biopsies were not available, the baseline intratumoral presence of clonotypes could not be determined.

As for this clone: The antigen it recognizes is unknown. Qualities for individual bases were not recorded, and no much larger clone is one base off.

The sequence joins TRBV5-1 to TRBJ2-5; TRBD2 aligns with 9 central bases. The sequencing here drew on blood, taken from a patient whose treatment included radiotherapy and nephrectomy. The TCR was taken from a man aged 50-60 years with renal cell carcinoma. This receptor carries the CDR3 CASSRELAGETQYF. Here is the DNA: TGCGCCAGCAGCCGAGAACTAGCGGGAGAGACCCAGTACTTC. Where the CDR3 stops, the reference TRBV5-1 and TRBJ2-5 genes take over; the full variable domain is KAGVTQTPRYLIKTRGQQVTLSCSPISGHRSVSWYQQTPGQGLQFLFEYFSETQRNKGNFPGRFSGRQFSNSRSEMNVSTLELGDSALYLCASSRELAGETQYFGPGTRLLVL.